A selection of T cell receptor beta chains follows, all from one sample in a study of naive and memory T cell subsets. MiXCR, run by TCRdb on the UMI-ligation and nested PCR reads, gives a single entry per CDR3 protein. The sample has over 100,000 distinct CDR3 sequences, approximately 37% seen once. The sample consisted of central memory CD4+ T cells from blood. These receptors originate from a human donor in good health. CDR3s include the opening cysteine and the closing phenylalanine or tryptophan. Each record gives: CDR3 protein, CDR3 DNA, V gene, clone size, J gene, D gene. A D gene is named only where the DNA matches it firmly. Only part of the rows carry a size: once, few, many, or a class if the clone is expanded.

CDR3: CSARQGSNEQYF; DNA: TGCAGTGCTAGACAGGGTAGCAACGAGCAGTACTTC; V: TRBV20-1; size: .; J: TRBJ2-7; D: .
CDR3: CASSFGTSGNTLYNEQFF; DNA: TGTGCCAGCAGCTTTGGGACTAGCGGGAATACATTATACAATGAGCAGTTCTTC; V: TRBV5-4; size: .; J: TRBJ2-1; D: TRBD2
CDR3: CSARDVRNTEAFF; DNA: TGCAGTGCTAGAGATGTGAGGAACACTGAAGCTTTCTTT; V: TRBV20-1; size: .; J: TRBJ1-1; D: .
CDR3: CASSWRLGQGGQETQYF; DNA: TGCGCCAGCAGCTGGAGGCTCGGACAGGGCGGTCAAGAGACCCAGTACTTC; V: TRBV5-1; size: .; J: TRBJ2-5; D: TRBD1
CDR3: CASYQGGYEQYF; DNA: TGTGCCAGCTATCAAGGAGGCTACGAGCAGTACTTC; V: TRBV30; size: few; J: TRBJ2-7; D: .
CDR3: CASSLGTTRTEAFF; DNA: TGTGCCAGCAGCTTAGGTACTACGCGAACTGAAGCTTTCTTT; V: TRBV11-2; size: .; J: TRBJ1-1; D: .
CDR3: CASSGGTNSNQPQHF; DNA: TGTGCCAGCAGTGGTGGCACGAATAGCAATCAGCCCCAGCATTTT; V: TRBV2; size: few; J: TRBJ1-5; D: .
CDR3: CATRGTGETGELFF; DNA: TGTGCCACCAGAGGCACAGGAGAGACCGGGGAGCTGTTTTTT; V: TRBV24-1; size: .; J: TRBJ2-2; D: .
CDR3: CASSTTDIYNEQFF; DNA: TGTGCCAGCAGCACGACGGACATCTACAATGAGCAGTTCTTC; V: TRBV6-1; size: many; J: TRBJ2-1; D: .
CDR3: CASSPLRRPQQGSGQFF; DNA: TGTGCCAGCAGCCCACTTCGTCGGCCGCAACAGGGGTCCGGGCAGTTCTTC; V: TRBV7-9; size: .; J: TRBJ2-1; D: TRBD1
CDR3: CASISRQGNNIWDYEQYF; DNA: TGTGCCAGTATAAGCCGACAGGGGAATAATATATGGGACTACGAGCAGTACTTC; V: TRBV19; size: few; J: TRBJ2-7; D: TRBD1
CDR3: CASSDKLAGGRTDTQYF; DNA: TGTGCCAGCAGCGATAAACTAGCGGGAGGTCGGACAGATACGCAGTATTTT; V: TRBV9; size: .; J: TRBJ2-3; D: TRBD2
CDR3: CSASPLLAGNYNEQFF; DNA: TGCAGTGCTAGCCCTCTCCTAGCGGGGAATTACAATGAGCAGTTCTTC; V: TRBV20-1; size: .; J: TRBJ2-1; D: TRBD2
CDR3: CASSLGKTSGGYTF; DNA: TGTGCCAGCAGTTTAGGTAAAACAAGCGGTGGCTACACCTTC; V: TRBV12-3/TRBV12-4; size: .; J: TRBJ1-2; D: .
CDR3: CASSFQNYEQYF; DNA: TGTGCCAGCAGTTTTCAGAACTACGAGCAGTACTTC; V: TRBV28; size: many; J: TRBJ2-7; D: .
CDR3: CASRGNVGEAFF; DNA: TGTGCCAGCAGGGGGAATGTCGGTGAAGCTTTCTTT; V: TRBV28; size: .; J: TRBJ1-1; D: .
CDR3: CASSQMTGMGFSEKLFF; DNA: TGTGCCAGCAGCCAAATGACAGGGATGGGGTTCAGTGAAAAACTGTTTTTT; V: TRBV3-1; size: .; J: TRBJ1-4; D: TRBD1
CDR3: CASSQEIGPGELFF; DNA: TGCGCCAGCAGCCAAGAGATCGGTCCCGGGGAGCTGTTTTTT; V: TRBV4-1; size: few; J: TRBJ2-2; D: .
CDR3: CASGREFGELFF; DNA: TGTGCCAGCGGTCGGGAGTTCGGGGAGCTGTTTTTT; V: TRBV11-3; size: .; J: TRBJ2-2; D: .
CDR3: CASSLGYQPQHF; DNA: TGTGCCAGCAGTCTAGGATATCAGCCCCAGCATTTT; V: TRBV12-3/TRBV12-4; size: once; J: TRBJ1-5; D: .
CDR3: CASSSDRALAGGLRSYNEQFF; DNA: TGCGCCAGCAGTTCGGACCGGGCCCTAGCGGGAGGACTCCGCTCCTACAATGAGCAGTTCTTC; V: TRBV5-1; size: .; J: TRBJ2-1; D: TRBD2
CDR3: CASSYFSRTDTQYF; DNA: TGTGCCAGCAGTTACTTCAGCCGCACAGATACGCAGTATTTT; V: TRBV6-6; size: many; J: TRBJ2-3; D: .
CDR3: CASSLGQGLNTEAFF; DNA: TGTGCCAGCAGCTTAGGACAGGGGTTGAACACTGAAGCTTTCTTT; V: TRBV11-2; size: .; J: TRBJ1-1; D: TRBD1
CDR3: CASSNPRGNYGYTF; DNA: TGTGCCAGCAGCAACCCTCGGGGGAACTATGGCTACACCTTC; V: TRBV7-2; size: .; J: TRBJ1-2; D: .
CDR3: CASSSGTYTDTQYF; DNA: TGTGCCAGCAGTTCCGGGACTTACACAGATACGCAGTATTTT; V: TRBV6-6; size: few; J: TRBJ2-3; D: .
CDR3: CASRLQGIYEQYF; DNA: TGTGCCAGCAGATTACAGGGGATCTACGAGCAGTACTTC; V: TRBV12-3/TRBV12-4; size: .; J: TRBJ2-7; D: TRBD1
CDR3: CATSRVGGSNYNEQFF; DNA: TGTGCCACCAGCAGAGTCGGCGGGAGTAATTACAATGAGCAGTTCTTC; V: TRBV15; size: few; J: TRBJ2-1; D: TRBD2
CDR3: CASRDRLNTEAFF; DNA: TGCGCCAGCAGAGACAGGTTAAACACTGAAGCTTTCTTT; V: TRBV10-1; size: once; J: TRBJ1-1; D: .
CDR3: CASSDNSEGWSTEAFF; DNA: TGTGCCAGCAGTGATAATAGTGAGGGCTGGAGCACTGAAGCTTTCTTT; V: TRBV2; size: .; J: TRBJ1-1; D: .
CDR3: CSVAGGSTDTQYF; DNA: TGCAGCGTAGCGGGAGGTTCCACAGATACGCAGTATTTT; V: TRBV29-1; size: .; J: TRBJ2-3; D: TRBD2
CDR3: CSAGGPNTGELFF; DNA: TGCAGTGCGGGGGGGCCGAACACCGGGGAGCTGTTTTTT; V: TRBV20-1; size: .; J: TRBJ2-2; D: .
CDR3: CASSHLANYEQYF; DNA: TGTGCCAGCAGTCATCTAGCGAACTACGAGCAGTACTTC; V: TRBV25-1; size: .; J: TRBJ2-7; D: .
CDR3: CASSTRQRAFQPQHF; DNA: TGTGCCAGCAGTACCCGACAGAGAGCTTTTCAGCCCCAGCATTTT; V: TRBV6-5; size: many; J: TRBJ1-5; D: .
CDR3: CASSLAPQGYNEQFF; DNA: TGCGCCAGCAGCTTGGCCCCACAGGGGTACAATGAGCAGTTCTTC; V: TRBV5-1; size: .; J: TRBJ2-1; D: TRBD1
CDR3: CASSANRVNEQFF; DNA: TGTGCCAGCAGCGCGAACAGGGTCAATGAGCAGTTCTTC; V: TRBV9; size: .; J: TRBJ2-1; D: .
CDR3: CASSPTQRSGRWFF; DNA: TGTGCCAGCTCTCCGACACAGCGTAGCGGGAGGTGGTTCTTC; V: TRBV18; size: .; J: TRBJ2-1; D: TRBD2
CDR3: CASSPYRNTEAFF; DNA: TGTGCCAGCAGCCCCTACAGAAACACTGAAGCTTTCTTT; V: TRBV14; size: many; J: TRBJ1-1; D: .
CDR3: CASSYSGRDEQFF; DNA: TGTGCCAGCAGTTACTCTGGAAGGGATGAGCAGTTCTTC; V: TRBV6-5; size: .; J: TRBJ2-1; D: .
CDR3: CASSPHIGRSLRVAQYF; DNA: TGTGCCAGCAGTCCACATATTGGACGGAGCTTAAGAGTGGCCCAGTACTTC; V: TRBV28; size: many; J: TRBJ2-5; D: .
CDR3: CASSEYRPNTGELFF; DNA: TGTGCCAGCAGTGAGTACAGGCCCAACACCGGGGAGCTGTTTTTT; V: TRBV6-1; size: .; J: TRBJ2-2; D: .
CDR3: CSVSPYSTDTQYF; DNA: TGCAGCGTTTCGCCGTACTCTACAGATACGCAGTATTTT; V: TRBV29-1; size: many; J: TRBJ2-3; D: .
CDR3: CASSQGPMSNYGYTF; DNA: TGTGCCAGCAGCCAAGGACCTATGTCTAACTATGGCTACACCTTC; V: TRBV3-1; size: .; J: TRBJ1-2; D: .
CDR3: CACRGVVGYAFF; DNA: TGTGCCTGCAGAGGCGTGGTAGGATACGCTTTCTTT; V: TRBV25-1; size: few; J: TRBJ1-1; D: .
CDR3: CASSLIGRADTQYF; DNA: TGTGCCAGCAGCTTAATCGGCAGGGCCGATACGCAGTATTTT; V: TRBV7-3; size: .; J: TRBJ2-3; D: .
CDR3: CASTERGEQYF; DNA: TGTGCCAGCACGGAGAGAGGCGAGCAGTACTTC; V: TRBV6-2/TRBV6-3; size: .; J: TRBJ2-7; D: .
CDR3: CASSTNRGTNTGELFF; DNA: TGTGCCAGCAGCACCAACAGGGGTACGAACACCGGGGAGCTGTTTTTT; V: TRBV7-9; size: .; J: TRBJ2-2; D: TRBD1
CDR3: CASSLPALRIDEQFF; DNA: TGCGCCAGCAGCCTCCCGGCCTTGCGGATAGATGAGCAGTTCTTC; V: TRBV5-1; size: .; J: TRBJ2-1; D: .
CDR3: CSAQFRQGRTDTQYF; DNA: TGCAGTGCGCAATTTAGACAGGGGCGCACAGATACGCAGTATTTT; V: TRBV20-1; size: many; J: TRBJ2-3; D: TRBD1
CDR3: CSVGQGSYGYTF; DNA: TGCAGCGTAGGTCAGGGGAGCTATGGCTACACCTTC; V: TRBV29-1; size: few; J: TRBJ1-2; D: .
CDR3: CASSSQLNTIYF; DNA: TGTGCCAGCAGTAGTCAATTGAACACCATATATTTT; V: TRBV28; size: .; J: TRBJ1-3; D: .
CDR3: CASSPIAGAEAFF; DNA: TGTGCCAGCAGTCCAATTGCGGGTGCGGAAGCTTTCTTT; V: TRBV27; size: .; J: TRBJ1-1; D: .
CDR3: CASSYDQGIETQYF; DNA: TGTGCCAGCAGTTACGACCAGGGAATAGAGACCCAGTACTTC; V: TRBV6-5; size: .; J: TRBJ2-5; D: .
CDR3: CASRPPWNTEAFF; DNA: TGTGCCAGCAGACCGCCCTGGAACACTGAAGCTTTCTTT; V: TRBV2; size: few; J: TRBJ1-1; D: .
CDR3: CASSLTAPRCTIYF; DNA: TGTGCCAGCAGCCTAACGGCACCCCGTTGCACCATATATTTT; V: TRBV21-1; size: .; J: TRBJ1-3; D: .
CDR3: CASSRGLASGRPQKTQYF; DNA: TGTGCCAGCAGCCGAGGCTTGGCTAGCGGGAGACCTCAAAAGACCCAGTACTTC; V: TRBV3-1; size: few; J: TRBJ2-5; D: TRBD2
CDR3: CSARTDRDNQPQHF; DNA: TGCAGTGCTAGAACGGACAGGGATAATCAGCCCCAGCATTTT; V: TRBV20-1; size: many; J: TRBJ1-5; D: TRBD1
CDR3: CASSYYASKSSYNEQFF; DNA: TGTGCCAGCAGTTACTACGCTAGCAAAAGCTCCTACAATGAGCAGTTCTTC; V: TRBV6-6; size: many; J: TRBJ2-1; D: .
CDR3: CSARDLRPRGPETYNEQFF; DNA: TGCAGTGCTAGAGATCTCAGGCCACGTGGGCCAGAAACCTACAATGAGCAGTTCTTC; V: TRBV20-1; size: .; J: TRBJ2-1; D: .
CDR3: CASSPPSREQYF; DNA: TGTGCCAGCAGCCCCCCGTCGCGGGAGCAGTACTTC; V: TRBV7-2; size: .; J: TRBJ2-7; D: .